A single T cell receptor beta chain is shown here with its context. Its target is unknown. Multiplex PCR with BIOMED2 TRB-A/B primer pools amplified TRB rearrangements. TCRdb fed the multiplex PCR reads into MiXCR, producing one record per CDR3 protein. The sample includes approximately 11,000 distinct CDR3 sequences, around 34% seen only once; the top ten take roughly a sixth. Each TRB amplification used roughly 220-550 ng of genomic DNA from blood. The record originates from a study of T and B cells in COVID-19 patients. About the research overall: Peripheral blood came from COVID-19 patients with active infection or after recovery. At median age roughly 31 years, recovered patients were younger than active-infection patients at just over 65. Study-wide points: Patients with COVID-19 reportedly showed strongly skewed T cell receptor beta variable and joining gene usage.

The CDR3 sequence is 15 residues long. The germline V gene encodes CDR1 MNHEY and CDR2 SMNVEV (reference sequence). V gave up 1 base and J gave up 0 bases, with 10 bases separating them. The TCR sequence derives from a human donor with active COVID-19. Sequencing input: blood. The J gene is TRBJ2-7, the V gene TRBV27, with unresolved D. The CDR3 loop is CASSLYPTSSYEQYF. The CDR3 DNA sequence: TGTGCCAGCAGTTTATATCCCACGAGCTCCTACGAGCAGTACTTC.